This T cell receptor beta chain was identified during a study of cytomegalovirus exposure and HLA in healthy donors. For the study at large: Membership in the Caucasian-associated ancestry cluster was found for 81% of 350 to 450 genotyped donors. Study results and caveats: Specificity for CMV antigens was confirmed in vitro for a few of the CMV-associated chains. In a later analysis, at a false discovery rate of 0.05, over 15,000 TCR beta sequences matched HLA alleles.

Per germline, CDR1 MNHNS and CDR2 SASEGT. This CDR3 is 13 amino acids long. With 9 bases removed from V and 0 bases from J, the gap between germline ends came to 12 bases. There were likely unrecorded immune exposures, though donors were nominally healthy when sampled. As concerns this clone: No antigen is known for it.

It was with 60 Vbeta and 13 Jbeta primers that the PCR ran. Sequencing was performed with immunoSEQ multiplex PCR; in TCRdb, only in-frame clones are kept and a portion is missing. Among under 55,000 clones listed, about two thirds were seen once. This clonotype originated in a woman in her thirties in good health and CMV-seronegative. The chain couples TRBV6-1 to TRBJ2-7, with a possible D match to TRBD1 (6 bases). Sequenced: PBMCs. Written as DNA, the CDR3 is TGTGCCAGAGGGACAAAGGGCTCCTACGAGCAGTACTTC. Its protein product is CARGTKGSYEQYF.